These 11 T cell receptor beta chains share one sample of origin, sequenced in a study of blood T cells in healthy people across ages. Next came a second PCR, run for about 7 to 12 cycles, which used a sample-barcoded 5' primer along with a J-beta primer mix. One entry per CDR3 protein, called by TCRdb with MiXCR from the 5' RACE reads. The sample yields 650,000 to 950,000 distinct CDR3 sequences, about 42% seen once. The sample was blood. These receptors all come from a man aged 55 to 70 in good health.

This clonotype was observed many times. V is TRBV29-1 and J is TRBJ2-7; perhaps TRBD2 as D (5 bases). The germline CDR1 and CDR2 sequences are SQVTM and ANQGSEA. Trimming removed 7 bases at V and 3 bases at J, with 13 bases between. The CDR3 has 12 amino acids. As DNA, the CDR3 is TGCAGCGCTGCGACCGGGAACTACGAGCAGTACTTC. Translated: CSAATGNYEQYF.

CDR3 protein: CASSLDRGRTPYEQYF. CDR3 bases: TGTGCCAGCAGCTTAGACAGGGGACGGACGCCCTACGAGCAGTACTTC. The chain recombines TRBV7-9 with TRBJ2-7, with 7 bases aligning to TRBD1. The CDR3 has 16 amino acids. Germline V gene sequence: CDR1 SEHNR, CDR2 FQNEAQ (reference sequence). V dropped 1 base and J dropped 2; count of bases not matched to a gene: 8. The complete variable domain, with remaining parts taken from reference TRBV7-9 and TRBJ2-7, reads DTGVSQNPRHKITKRGQNVTFRCDPISEHNRLYWYRQTLGQGPEFLTYFQNEAQLEKSRLLSDRFSAERPKGSFSTLEIQRTEQGDSAMYLCASSLDRGRTPYEQYFGPGTRLTVT.

The chain carries TRBV7-2 and TRBJ2-5; D gene unclear. The CDR3 consists of 14 residues. Germline CDR1 SGHTA, CDR2 FQGNSA. V lost 5 bases, J lost 1 base, and 11 bases lay in between. The CDR3 DNA reads as TGTGCCAGCAGCCAAGAGTGGGGCCAAGAGACCCAGTACTTC. This codes for CASSQEWGQETQYF.

This clonotype was counted only a few times. The J gene is TRBJ2-4, the V gene TRBV6-1, with unresolved D. Trimming removed 4 bases at V and 5 bases at J, with 12 bases between. The CDR3 is 14 amino acids. Germline V gene data show CDR1 as MNHNS and CDR2 as SASEGT. The CDR3 DNA follows: TGTGCCAGCAGTGCCGGGCAGGCTGAAAACATTCAGTACTTC. Translation: CASSAGQAENIQYF.

The chain uses TRBV20-1 and TRBJ1-1; D possibly corresponds to TRBD1 (5 bases). Germline loops: CDR1 DFQATT, CDR2 SNEGSKA (reference sequence). The CDR3 has 13 residues. CDR3 sequence (DNA): TGCGGGACTCCGTCCCCCATGAACACTGAAGCTTTCTTT. It yields the protein CGTPSPMNTEAFF.

The chain carries TRBV29-1 and TRBJ2-3, with D perhaps matching TRBD2 (6 bases). The germline CDR1 and CDR2 sequences are SQVTM and ANQGSEA. CDR3 length equals 13 residues. The V end lost 8 bases, the J end lost 4 bases, and 16 bases lay between the germline ends. For the CDR3, the DNA is TGCAGCACAGGAGGGGCGAGGGCAGATACGCAGTATTTT. This sequence encodes CSTGGARADTQYF.

The rearrangement links TRBV12-3 or TRBV12-4 to TRBJ2-3; D may be TRBD2 (6 bases). Trimming stripped 7 bases from V and 0 bases from J, with 14 bases between. The CDR3 loop spans 15 amino acids. CDR3 in amino acids: CASTILGLSTDTQYF. The CDR3 DNA sequence: TGTGCCAGCACCATCTTGGGACTGAGCACAGATACGCAGTATTTT.

The genes are TRBV4-2 and TRBJ2-3, with TRBD2 identical over 8 bases. Looked up from germline, CDR1 is LGHNA and CDR2 is YNFKEQ. The junction had 6 bases not matched to a gene; V was cut back by 0 bases and J by 1 base. The CDR3 spans 17 residues. Here the CDR3 reads CASSQDQSSGGTDTQYF. CDR3 nucleotide sequence: TGTGCCAGCAGCCAAGATCAAAGTAGCGGGGGCACAGATACGCAGTATTTT.

This clonotype was observed a single time. This rearrangement joins TRBV20-1 to TRBJ1-5; D ambiguous. Germline lookup yields CDR1 DFQATT and CDR2 SNEGSKA (reference sequence). The length of the CDR3 is 15 residues. Trimming left V 0 bases short and J 2 bases short, with 11 bases between. The CDR3 reads CSARDLTVGNQPQHF. In nucleotides, the CDR3 is TGCAGTGCTAGAGATCTAACAGTTGGCAATCAGCCCCAGCATTTT.

The chain has TRBV10-3 and TRBJ2-1; TRBD2 matches 11 bases. The germline gives CDR1 ENHRY, CDR2 SYGVKD. V lost 2 bases, J lost 15 bases, and 9 bases stayed unmatched. The CDR3 loop spans 14 amino acids. In nucleotides, the CDR3 is TGTGCCATCAGTGAGGGACTAGCGGGCGGAGAGATGTTCTTC. As protein: CAISEGLAGGEMFF.

The chain combines TRBV5-1 with TRBJ2-5; no clear D gene. This CDR3 contains 14 residues. V was trimmed by 1 base and J by 2 bases, leaving 9 bases between them. Germline CDR1 SGHRS, CDR2 YFSETQ. CDR3 in DNA: TGCGCCAGCAGCTTGACCGACGGGCAAGAGACCCAGTACTTC. Protein sequence: CASSLTDGQETQYF.